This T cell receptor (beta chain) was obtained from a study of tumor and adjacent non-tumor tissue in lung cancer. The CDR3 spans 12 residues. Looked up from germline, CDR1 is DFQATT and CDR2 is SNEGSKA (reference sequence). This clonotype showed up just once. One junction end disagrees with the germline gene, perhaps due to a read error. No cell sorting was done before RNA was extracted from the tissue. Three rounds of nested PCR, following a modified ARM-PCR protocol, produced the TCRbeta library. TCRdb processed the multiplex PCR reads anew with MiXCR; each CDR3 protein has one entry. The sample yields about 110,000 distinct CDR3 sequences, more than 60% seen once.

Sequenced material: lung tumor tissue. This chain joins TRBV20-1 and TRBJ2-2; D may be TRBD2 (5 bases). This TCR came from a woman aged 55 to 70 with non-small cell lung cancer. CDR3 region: CSATDSTGELFF. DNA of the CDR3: TGCAGTGCTACGGACTCCACCGGGGAGCTATTTTTT.